Many counts were recorded for the clone carrying this T cell receptor (beta chain). Its antigen remains unknown. Germline assignment: CDR1 SGHTA and CDR2 FQGNSA. V trimming: 0 bases; J trimming: 1 base; junction bases outside the gene matches: 4. The CDR3 is 17 amino acids. These data come from a study of regulatory T cells in long-lasting Graves disease. Study at large: For under 3 months, newly diagnosed Graves' patients had been taking antithyroid drugs. Study-wide results and limits: Thyroid tissue went unexamined; only peripheral blood was analyzed.

Time point denoted: newly diagnosed GD, antithyroid drugs for less than 3 months. PBMC RNA was the source of the TCR library. Sequencing libraries for TCR beta were prepared with iRepertoire HTBI primers and Arm-PCR of CDR3 regions. TCRdb reprocessed the multiplex PCR reads with MiXCR, giving one entry per CDR3 protein. The data contain about 540,000 distinct CDR3 sequences, approximately 13% of them singletons. The same sample was also studied in work on T cells in Graves' hyperthyroidism and ophthalmopathy. That paper adds: RT-PCR in the first round (using the HTBI primer set) targeted the TCR CDR3.

The TCR sequence derives from a man aged 25-40 years with Graves disease. Source: peripheral blood mononuclear cells (PBMCs), taken at new diagnosis, from a patient treated with antithyroid drugs. The chain links TRBV7-2 to TRBJ2-1; TRBD2 matches at 9 bases. CDR3 in amino acids: CASSLAGLASSYNEQFF. CDR3 nucleotides: TGTGCCAGCAGCTTAGCAGGACTAGCGAGTTCCTACAATGAGCAGTTCTTC.